The 8 T cell receptor beta chains below all came from one sample that was sequenced in a study of CD8+CD57+ T cells in acquired aplastic anemia. Profiles of TCR beta VDJ and CDR3 were generated from a genomic DNA template. From the reads, TCRdb called clonotypes with MiXCR, one entry per CDR3 protein. Among just over 450,000 distinct CDR3 sequences, 25% to 40% were seen once, and the ten largest hold under 0.95%. Patients who underwent sequencing had shown CD8+CD57+ cell expansion by flow cytometry. The source material was sorted CD4+, CD8+, or CD8+CD57+ T cells (not recorded which) from PBMCs. These receptors all stem from a human donor with aplastic anemia.

Notes on this clonotype: A read error may explain this, as a much larger clone is one base away. No conserved phenylalanine or tryptophan is present at the end of the CDR3, so a read error is the likely explanation. The rearrangement links TRBV9 to TRBJ2-7, with D hard to call. Germline loops: CDR1 SGDLS, CDR2 YYNGEE. CDR3 length: 14 residues. Trimming removed 1 base from V and 0 bases from J, with 8 bases in between. The CDR3 DNA follows: TGTGCCAGCAGCGTAAGGCAGGACTCCTACGAGCAGTACCTC. Its translation is CASSVRQDSYEQYL.

This clonotype showed up many times. The gene calls are TRBV13 and TRBJ2-7; no clear D. Germline CDR1 PRHDT, CDR2 FYEKMQ (reference sequence). CDR3 size: 15 residues. The V end lost 2 bases, the J end lost 1 base, and 12 bases lay between the germline ends. In DNA, the CDR3 is TGTGCCAGCAGCTTAAACCGGGTCTGGTCCTACGAGCAGTACTTC. Amino acid sequence: CASSLNRVWSYEQYF.

The chain links TRBV6-1 to TRBJ1-4; tentative D call: TRBD1 (6 bases). The CDR3 loop spans 13 amino acids. The ends were cut back, 2 bases at V and 8 bases at J, with 9 bases in the middle. Germline V gene lookup returns CDR1 MNHNS and CDR2 SASEGT. This chain's CDR3 is CASSEQGMEKLFF. As DNA, the CDR3 is TGTGCCAGCAGTGAACAGGGGATGGAAAAACTGTTTTTT.

This clonotype was seen many times. The rearrangement links TRBV24-1 to TRBJ2-2; D is perhaps TRBD1 (6 bases). V was cut by 4 bases and J by 2 bases, with 10 bases left in between. In germline, CDR1 is KGHDR, CDR2 SFDVKD. This CDR3 has 15 amino acids. In DNA form, the CDR3 reads TGTGCCACCAGTGACTACAGGGTAAACACCGGGGAGCTGTTTTTT. Residues: CATSDYRVNTGELFF.

Ten or more counts support this clonotype. The chain is built from TRBV6-5 and TRBJ2-7, with D hard to call. Germline V gene lookup returns CDR1 MNHEY and CDR2 SVGAGI. The CDR3 is made up of 13 amino acids. V was trimmed by 2 bases and J by 6 bases, leaving 11 bases between them. The CDR3 loop is CASSYGMLGEQYF. In DNA, the CDR3 is TGTGCCAGCAGTTACGGGATGCTGGGCGAGCAGTACTTC.

This clonotype was counted between two and nine times. The chain recombines TRBV20-1 with TRBJ1-3; 7 bases align to TRBD1. CDR1 and CDR2 from the germline V gene are DFQATT and SNEGSKA (reference sequence). The CDR3 is 14 residues long. The V segment lost 2 bases and the J segment 4 bases; nucleotides outside the gene matches: 5. CDR3 sequence (DNA): TGCAGTGCTAGAAACAGGGGAGGAGGAAACACCATATATTTT. Its protein product is CSARNRGGGNTIYF.

The rearrangement uses TRBV7-9 and TRBJ2-5; tentative D call: TRBD2 (5 bases). Germline loops: CDR1 SEHNR, CDR2 FQNEAQ (reference sequence). The CDR3 runs 12 residues. The V end lost 5 bases, the J end lost 4 bases, and 8 bases lay between the germline ends. CDR3 loop: CASSPEVETQYF. The CDR3 DNA reads TGTGCCAGCAGCCCGGAGGTAGAGACCCAGTACTTC. Full variable domain (outside the CDR3, taken from reference TRBV7-9 and TRBJ2-5): DTGVSQNPRHKITKRGQNVTFRCDPISEHNRLYWYRQTLGQGPEFLTYFQNEAQLEKSRLLSDRFSAERPKGSFSTLEIQRTEQGDSAMYLCASSPEVETQYFGPGTRLLVL.

Ten or more counts support this clonotype. The chain has TRBV24-1 and TRBJ1-5; 9 bases fit TRBD1. V lost 12 bases and J lost 7; bases outside the gene matches: 6. Germline V gene sequence: CDR1 KGHDR, CDR2 SFDVKD. The CDR3 is 12 residues long. CDR3 DNA sequence: TGTGCCCCCACAGGGGGCGGGCAGCCCCAGCATTTT. This gives the protein CAPTGGGQPQHF.